Below are 7 T cell receptor beta chains sequenced from a single sample in a study of pediatric ulcerative colitis. The assay was immunoSEQ multiplex PCR, and TCRdb's table has in-frame clones only and misses some. Among tens of thousands of clones listed, approximately 87% were seen once. The sequenced material came from blood. The receptor set was obtained from a boy aged 10-17 years with severe ulcerative colitis.

J is TRBJ1-3 and V is TRBV25-1, with 7 bases identical to TRBD1. V trimming: 5 bases; J trimming: 0 bases; junction bases outside the gene matches: 1. This CDR3 is built from 14 residues. The germline V gene has CDR1 MGHDK and CDR2 SYGVNS. Written as DNA, the CDR3 is TGTGCCAGCAGTCGGACAGGCTCTGGAAACACCATATATTTT. This translates into CASSRTGSGNTIYF.

The V gene is TRBV4-1, the J gene TRBJ1-4, with 9 bases lining up with TRBD1. V gave up 0 bases and J gave up 2 bases; unmatched junction bases: 10. Germline assignment: CDR1 MGHRA and CDR2 YSYEKL. The CDR3 covers 19 residues. CDR3 protein: CASSQDGTRDRATNEKLFF. The CDR3 region has the DNA TGCGCCAGCAGCCAAGACGGTACCCGGGACAGGGCGACTAATGAAAAACTGTTTTTT.

The J gene is TRBJ2-5, the V gene TRBV5-6, with 8 positions matching TRBD1. CDR3 length equals 15 residues. V shed 4 bases, J shed 1 base, and the junction held 6 bases outside the gene matches. The germline V gene has CDR1 SGHDT and CDR2 YYEEEE. The CDR3 loop is CASSLGQGAQETQYF. CDR3 nucleotide sequence: TGTGCCAGCAGCCTGGGCCAGGGGGCCCAAGAGACCCAGTACTTC. The entire variable domain, with the rest obtained from reference TRBV5-6 and TRBJ2-5, is as follows: DAGVTQSPTHLIKTRGQQVTLRCSPKSGHDTVSWYQQALGQGPQFIFQYYEEEERQRGNFPDRFSGHQFPNYSSELNVNALLLGDSALYLCASSLGQGAQETQYFGPGTRLLVL.

J is TRBJ1-1 and V is TRBV14, with D tentatively TRBD1 (5 bases). V lost 0 bases and J 1 base, leaving 12 bases between the germline ends. Germline V gene sequence: CDR1 SGHDN, CDR2 FVKESK. CDR3 length: 16 residues. The CDR3 nucleotides are TGTGCCAGCAGCCAAGAATGGGCGGGGGAGAACACTGAAGCTTTCTTT. Translating it yields CASSQEWAGENTEAFF.

CDR3 protein: CASSPALFSGLNTEAFF. In DNA form, the CDR3 reads TGTGCCAGCAGTCCGGCGCTGTTTTCGGGCCTGAACACTGAAGCTTTCTTT. The rearrangement joins TRBV27 to TRBJ1-1; unclear D gene. The CDR3 is made up of 17 amino acids. Trimming removed 5 bases at V and 0 bases at J, with 19 bases between. Germline-derived CDR1 and CDR2 are MNHEY and SMNVEV (reference sequence).

This chain links TRBV4-3 with TRBJ2-1; 7 bases align to TRBD2. The CDR3 is 18 amino acids. The trim removed 4 bases at V and 5 bases at J, leaving 17 bases unmatched. Germline CDR1 is LGHNA and CDR2 is YSLEER. The DNA of the CDR3 is TGCGCCAGCAGCCCGGGACTACTCTCTACGGGCGGGAACAATGAGCAGTTCTTC. The encoded protein is CASSPGLLSTGGNNEQFF.

This rearrangement joins TRBV9 to TRBJ2-3; 7 positions match TRBD1. J lost 2 bases, V lost 2 bases, and 8 bases had no gene match. Germline CDR1 reads SGDLS; CDR2 reads YYNGEE. The CDR3 runs to 16 residues. The CDR3 sequence is CASSVTGAFFTDTQYF. CDR3 sequence (DNA): TGTGCCAGCAGCGTCACAGGGGCGTTCTTCACAGATACGCAGTATTTT. Combining the CDR3 with reference TRBV9 and TRBJ2-3 gives the whole variable domain DSGVTQTPKHLITATGQRVTLRCSPRSGDLSVYWYQQSLDQGLQFLIQYYNGEERAKGNILERFSAQQFPDLHSELNLSSLELGDSALYFCASSVTGAFFTDTQYFGPGTRLTVL.